This T cell receptor (beta chain) stems from a study of cytomegalovirus exposure and HLA in healthy donors. In the study overall: As released early, the data held some 80 million unique TCRs from HLA-typed donors.

The PCR ran on 60 Vbeta and 13 Jbeta primers. TCRdb's table, derived via immunoSEQ multiplex PCR, lists solely in-frame clones and lacks some. The table includes around 140,000 clones, 70% to 80% detected once. Source material: PBMCs. The sequence was obtained from a woman aged 55-70 years in good health and CMV-seronegative.

CDR3 in DNA: TGCGCCAGCAGCTTGGCTTCTGACAGAGAGACCCAGTACTTC. Protein product: CASSLASDRETQYF. The J gene is TRBJ2-5, the V gene TRBV5-1; D is possibly TRBD1 (5 bases). The germline CDR1 and CDR2 sequences are SGHRS and YFSETQ. The CDR3 runs to 14 residues. V lost 0 bases to trimming and J lost 4 bases, with 10 bases between them.